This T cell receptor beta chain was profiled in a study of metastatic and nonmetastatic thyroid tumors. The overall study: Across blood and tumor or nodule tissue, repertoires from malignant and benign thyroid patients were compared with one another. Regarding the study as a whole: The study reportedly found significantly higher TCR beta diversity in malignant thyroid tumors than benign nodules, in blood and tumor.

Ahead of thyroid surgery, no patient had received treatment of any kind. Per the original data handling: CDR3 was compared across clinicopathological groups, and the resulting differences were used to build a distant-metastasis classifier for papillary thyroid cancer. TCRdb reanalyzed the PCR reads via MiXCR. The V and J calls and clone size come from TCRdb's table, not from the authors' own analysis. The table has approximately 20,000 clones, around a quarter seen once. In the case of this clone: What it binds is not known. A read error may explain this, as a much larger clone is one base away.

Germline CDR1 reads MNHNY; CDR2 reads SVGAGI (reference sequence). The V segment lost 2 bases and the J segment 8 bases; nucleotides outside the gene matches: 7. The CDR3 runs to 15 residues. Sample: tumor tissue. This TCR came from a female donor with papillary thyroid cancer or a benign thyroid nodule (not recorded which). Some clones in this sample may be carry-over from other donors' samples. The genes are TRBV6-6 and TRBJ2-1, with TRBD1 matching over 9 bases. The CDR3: CASSYHGTGLDEQFF. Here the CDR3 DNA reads TGTGCCAGCAGTTACCATGGGACAGGGCTGGATGAGCAGTTCTTC.